This T cell receptor (beta chain) stems from a study of blood T cell repertoires in COVID-19. Whole-study context: COVID-19 samples, acute and convalescent, were from the United States, Italy and Spain. PBMCs, B-cell-depleted T cells, or T cells were the source of the cDNA or gDNA that made up the material.

In the authors' workflow: Researchers report that nucleated cell counts were estimated from reference gene primer amplification. Clones were read by immunoSEQ multiplex PCR, and TCRdb kept only the in-frame ones, dropping some. The DNA was the basis for D and trimming; V, J and clone size are from that table. Among under 300,000 clones listed, around 80% were seen once. The receptor comes from an older man with acute or convalescent COVID-19. Sequenced material: peripheral blood.

For the CDR3, the DNA is TGTGCCAGCAGACGACTACGGGACAGGGAGGCCGGGGAGCTGTTTTTT. This encodes CASRRLRDREAGELFF. The chain carries TRBV7-9 and TRBJ2-2; 9 nucleotides match TRBD1. V was clipped by 6 bases and J by 6 bases; unmatched bases: 11. Germline V gives CDR1 SEHNR, CDR2 FQNEAQ (reference sequence). There are 16 residues in the CDR3. The complete variable domain, with remaining parts taken from reference TRBV7-9 and TRBJ2-2, reads DTGVSQNPRHKITKRGQNVTFRCDPISEHNRLYWYRQTLGQGPEFLTYFQNEAQLEKSRLLSDRFSAERPKGSFSTLEIQRTEQGDSAMYLCASRRLRDREAGELFFGEGSRLTVL.